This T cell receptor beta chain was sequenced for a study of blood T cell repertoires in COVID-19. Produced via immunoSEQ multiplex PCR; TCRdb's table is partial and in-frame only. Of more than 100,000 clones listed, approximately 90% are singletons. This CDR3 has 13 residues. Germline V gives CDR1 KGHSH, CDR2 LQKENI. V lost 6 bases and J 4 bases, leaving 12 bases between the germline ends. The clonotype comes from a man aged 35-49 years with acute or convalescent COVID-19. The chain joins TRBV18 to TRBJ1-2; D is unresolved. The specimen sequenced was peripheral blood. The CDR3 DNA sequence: TGTGCCAGCTCCGCTGACAAAAGCTATGGCTACACCTTC. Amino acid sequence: CASSADKSYGYTF.